This note documents a single T cell receptor beta chain sequence. The source of the sample is a study of TIL therapy for anti-PD-1-resistant metastatic lung cancer. Study summary: Half of patients were current or former smokers.

This was the immunoSEQ v3 assay. Generated by immunoSEQ multiplex PCR, the TCRdb table keeps only in-frame clones and is missing some. The data hold approximately 97,000 clones, with around 71% observed a single time. The V end lost 0 bases, the J end lost 1 base, and 6 bases lay between the germline ends. This CDR3 is 14 amino acids long. Per germline, CDR1 MNHEY and CDR2 SVGEGT. Time point described: pre-treatment sample, taken before nivolumab and TIL therapy. The tumor samples were excised metastases, mostly pleural nodules or supraclavicular lymph nodes. Stage 4 NSCLC adults joined between late 2017 and January 2020.

The sequence came from a person aged 25 to 80 with non-small cell lung cancer. This rearrangement joins TRBV6-2 or TRBV6-3 to TRBJ1-1, with D uncertain. The material was tumor tissue, obtained at baseline. CDR3 in DNA: TGTGCCAGCAGTTACTCGAGCTGGAACACTGAAGCTTTCTTT. Its protein is CASSYSSWNTEAFF.